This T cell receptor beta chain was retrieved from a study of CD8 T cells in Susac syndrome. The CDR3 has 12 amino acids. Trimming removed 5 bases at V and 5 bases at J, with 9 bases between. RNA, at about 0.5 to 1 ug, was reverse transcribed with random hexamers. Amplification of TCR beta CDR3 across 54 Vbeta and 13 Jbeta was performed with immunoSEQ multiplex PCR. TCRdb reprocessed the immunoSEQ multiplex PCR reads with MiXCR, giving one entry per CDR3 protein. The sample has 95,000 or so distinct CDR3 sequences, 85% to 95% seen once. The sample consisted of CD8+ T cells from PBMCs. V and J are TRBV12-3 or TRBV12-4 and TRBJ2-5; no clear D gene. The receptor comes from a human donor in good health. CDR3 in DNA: TGTGCCAGCAGTCCCTATCGGGAGACCCAGTACTTC. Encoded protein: CASSPYRETQYF.